This T cell receptor beta chain came from a study of blood T cell repertoires in COVID-19. Study overall: Collection of acute and convalescent COVID-19 samples took place in the United States, Italy and Spain.

Per the authors' pipeline: Quantification of nucleated cells was approximated via reference gene primer amplification. TCRdb keeps only in-frame clones here, not all; method: immunoSEQ multiplex PCR. V and J calls plus clone size are reproduced from that table; the DNA served to infer D and trimming. The sample carries 200,000 to 300,000 clones, approximately 78% recorded once. The sample taken for sequencing was peripheral blood. This TCR was sampled from a woman in her sixties with active or convalescent COVID-19.

The CDR3, as DNA: TGCGCCAGCAGCCAAGCTGGAACAGGGGGCAGGGGTGGCTACACCTTC. It is translated as CASSQAGTGGRGGYTF. The chain links TRBV4-3 to TRBJ1-2; 9 bases are shared with TRBD1. The trim removed 1 base at V and 7 bases at J, leaving 10 bases unmatched. This CDR3 comprises 16 residues. CDR1 and CDR2 (germline): LGHNA, YSLEER.